One sample yielded the 2 T cell receptor beta chains listed below, sequenced in a study of T cell repertoires in cytomegalovirus infection. A single record per CDR3 protein comes from TCRdb applying MiXCR to the reads. The table includes 560,000 or so distinct CDR3 sequences, approximately 15% detected once. Sequences were obtained from CD8+ T cells from PBMCs. Source of these receptors: a human donor in good health (CMV status not recorded). Some clones in this sample may be carry-over from other donors' samples.

This clonotype was recorded a few times. The chain employs TRBV20-1 and TRBJ1-3; D gene unclear. Trimming pared 6 bases from V and 2 bases from J, leaving 17 bases between. Germline V lookup: CDR1 DFQATT, CDR2 SNEGSKA (reference sequence). CDR3 length: 15 amino acids. In DNA form, the CDR3 reads TGCAGTGCGGCAGAGGTACGGAGAGCTGGAAACACCATATATTTT. This translates into CSAAEVRRAGNTIYF.

This clonotype was counted many times. The chain couples TRBV7-8 to TRBJ2-1, with D perhaps matching TRBD1 or TRBD2 (5 bases each). CDR1 is SGHVS and CDR2 is FQNEAQ in the germline V gene. The CDR3 totals 24 residues. V shed 5 bases and J shed 0 bases, with 38 bases lying between them. The CDR3 is CASSPFFKAFQWDGPSGSYNEQFF. In nucleotides, the CDR3 is TGTGCCAGCAGCCCTTTTTTTAAGGCCTTTCAGTGGGACGGACCCTCTGGCTCCTACAATGAGCAGTTCTTC.